This T cell receptor (beta chain) was identified during a study of beta chain features in type 1 diabetes. cDNA synthesis used the whole RNA isolate, giving expressed TCRB sequences. The data were produced by immunoSEQ multiplex PCR, yet TCRdb's version contains in-frame clones alone and is incomplete. The sample consists of 640,000 or so clones, 13% of them appearing once. Germline CDR1 reads SGHDT; CDR2 reads YYEEEE. V trimming: 4 bases; J trimming: 1 base; junction bases outside the gene matches: 7. The CDR3 is 15 amino acids. Overall study findings and caveats: An over-representation of cells with high TCR expression could result from cDNA sequencing. The study found moderately but significantly shorter TCRB CDR3s in all four CD4+ subsets of Type 1 diabetes patients.

This clone came up a few times. What it binds is unknown. This receptor was obtained from a man aged 18-30 years with type 1 diabetes. Material: naive CD4+ T cells from blood. V usage is TRBV5-6 and J usage is TRBJ2-7; 8 bases fit TRBD1. In nucleotides, the CDR3 is TGTGCCAGCAGCGAAGGGACAGGCCTTTCCTACGAGCAGTACTTC. This codes for CASSEGTGLSYEQYF.